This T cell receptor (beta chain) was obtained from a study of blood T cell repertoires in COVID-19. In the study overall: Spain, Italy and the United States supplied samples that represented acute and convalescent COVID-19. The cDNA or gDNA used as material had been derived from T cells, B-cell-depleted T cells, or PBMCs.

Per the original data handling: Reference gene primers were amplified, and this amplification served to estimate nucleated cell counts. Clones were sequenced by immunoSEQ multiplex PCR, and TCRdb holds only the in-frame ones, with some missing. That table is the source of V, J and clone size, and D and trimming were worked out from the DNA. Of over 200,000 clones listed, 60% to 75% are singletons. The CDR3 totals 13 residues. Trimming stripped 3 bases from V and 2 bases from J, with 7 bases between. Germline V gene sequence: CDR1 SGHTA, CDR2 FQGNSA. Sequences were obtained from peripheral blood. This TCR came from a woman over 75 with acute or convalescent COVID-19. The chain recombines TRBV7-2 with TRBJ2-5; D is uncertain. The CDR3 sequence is CASSFAGQETQYF. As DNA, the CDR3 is TGTGCCAGCAGCTTCGCAGGTCAAGAGACCCAGTACTTC.